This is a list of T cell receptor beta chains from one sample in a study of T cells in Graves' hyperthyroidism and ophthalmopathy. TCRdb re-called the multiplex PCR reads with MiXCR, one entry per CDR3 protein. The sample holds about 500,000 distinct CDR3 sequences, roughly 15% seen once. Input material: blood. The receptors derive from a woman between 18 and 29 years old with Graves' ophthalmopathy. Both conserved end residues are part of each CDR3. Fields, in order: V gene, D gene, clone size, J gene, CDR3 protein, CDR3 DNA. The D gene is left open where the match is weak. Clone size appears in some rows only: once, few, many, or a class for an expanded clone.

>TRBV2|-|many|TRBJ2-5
CASGNQETQYF
TGTGCCAGCGGGAACCAAGAGACCCAGTACTTC
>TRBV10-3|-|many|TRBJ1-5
CATRPTTQGVGNQPQHF
TGTGCCACCAGGCCCACAACCCAGGGAGTCGGCAATCAGCCCCAGCATTTT
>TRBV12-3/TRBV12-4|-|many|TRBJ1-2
CASSFRGLTGYTF
TGTGCCAGCAGTTTTAGGGGGTTGACTGGCTACACCTTC
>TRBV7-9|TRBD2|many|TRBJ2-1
CASSSVGLAFYNEQFF
TGTGCCAGCAGCTCCGTGGGACTAGCATTCTACAATGAGCAGTTCTTC
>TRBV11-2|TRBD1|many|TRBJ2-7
CASSPAGGEQYF
TGTGCCAGCAGCCCGGCAGGGGGCGAGCAGTACTTC
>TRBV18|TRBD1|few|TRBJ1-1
CASSPTNRGATMNTEAFF
TGTGCCAGCTCACCAACCAACAGGGGGGCGACTATGAACACTGAAGCTTTCTTT
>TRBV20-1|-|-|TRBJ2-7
CSARTAFYEQYF
TGCAGTGCTAGGACCGCTTTCTACGAGCAGTACTTC
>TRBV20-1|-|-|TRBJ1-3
CSAPDGSSGNTIYF
TGCAGTGCTCCGGACGGAAGCTCTGGAAACACCATATATTTT
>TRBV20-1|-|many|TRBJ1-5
CSAYWGRGNQPQHF
TGCAGTGCTTATTGGGGCCGGGGCAATCAGCCCCAGCATTTT
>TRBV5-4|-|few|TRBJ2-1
CASSLGPRAEQFF
TGTGCCAGCAGCTTGGGGCCCAGGGCTGAGCAGTTCTTC
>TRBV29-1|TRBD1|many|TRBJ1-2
CSVVYRDRGDGYTF
TGCAGCGTTGTCTACCGGGACAGGGGGGATGGCTACACCTTC
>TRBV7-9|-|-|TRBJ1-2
CACSLGGFYGYTF
TGTGCCTGCAGCTTAGGGGGTTTCTATGGCTACACCTTC
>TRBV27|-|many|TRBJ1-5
CASSLTYLGNFNQPQHF
TGTGCCAGCAGTTTAACGTATTTGGGGAACTTTAATCAGCCCCAGCATTTT
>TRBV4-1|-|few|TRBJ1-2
CASSQGGTFYGYTF
TGCGCCAGCAGCCAAGGGGGGACTTTCTATGGCTACACCTTC
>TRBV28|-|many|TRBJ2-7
CASSSSLSSTSYYEQYF
TGTGCCAGCAGTTCGAGTTTATCCTCTACTAGTTACTACGAGCAGTACTTC
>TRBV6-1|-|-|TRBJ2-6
CASSYGLWETSGANVLTF
TGTGCCAGCAGTTATGGTTTGTGGGAAACCTCTGGGGCCAACGTCCTGACTTTC
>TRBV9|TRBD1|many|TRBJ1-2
CASSVDRDNYGYTF
TGTGCCAGCAGCGTTGACAGGGATAACTATGGCTACACCTTC
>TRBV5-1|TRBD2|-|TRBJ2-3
CASMKAGGLDTQYF
TGCGCCAGCATGAAAGCGGGAGGTTTGGATACGCAGTATTTT
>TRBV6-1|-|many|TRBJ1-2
CASSASPYGYTF
TGTGCCAGCAGTGCAAGCCCCTATGGCTACACCTTC
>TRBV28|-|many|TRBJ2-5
CASTQPGLGETQYF
TGTGCCAGCACACAACCAGGGTTGGGAGAGACCCAGTACTTC
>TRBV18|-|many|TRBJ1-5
CASSIPGMPQHF
TGTGCCAGCTCAATTCCTGGGATGCCCCAGCATTTT
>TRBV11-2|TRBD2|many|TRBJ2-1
CASSLRIGTSGYNEQFF
TGTGCCAGCAGCTTAAGGATTGGGACTAGCGGGTACAATGAGCAGTTCTTC
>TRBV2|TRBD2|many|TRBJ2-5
CASRPGTSGKETQYF
TGTGCCAGCAGGCCCGGGACTAGCGGGAAAGAGACCCAGTACTTC
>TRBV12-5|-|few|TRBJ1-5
CASGLLGGRQPQHF
TGTGCTAGTGGTTTGTTGGGGGGCCGGCAGCCCCAGCATTTT
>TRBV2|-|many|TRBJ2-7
CASNRGTVSYEQYF
TGTGCCAGCAATCGGGGGACAGTCTCCTACGAGCAGTACTTC
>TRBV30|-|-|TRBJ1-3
CAWSALTGSGNTIYF
TGTGCCTGGAGTGCCCTGACCGGCTCTGGAAACACCATATATTTT
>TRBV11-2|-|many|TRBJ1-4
CASSFEYGGGEKLFF
TGTGCCAGCAGTTTCGAGTACGGGGGTGGTGAAAAACTGTTTTTT
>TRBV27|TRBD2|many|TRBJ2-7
CASSSLGLAGSGTYEQYF
TGTGCCAGCAGTTCCCTTGGACTAGCGGGATCGGGGACCTACGAGCAGTACTTC
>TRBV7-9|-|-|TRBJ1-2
CASSDTGTFNYGYTF
TGTGCCAGCAGCGATACCGGGACGTTTAACTATGGCTACACCTTC
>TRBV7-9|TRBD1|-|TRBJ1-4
CASSFTRDRTPTTNEKLFF
TGTGCCAGCAGCTTCACCCGGGACAGGACACCAACAACTAATGAAAAACTGTTTTTT
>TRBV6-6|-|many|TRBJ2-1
CASSYPLNEQFF
TGTGCCAGCAGTTACCCGCTCAATGAGCAGTTCTTC
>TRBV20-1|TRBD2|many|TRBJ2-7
CSAAHTGTSGIYEQYF
TGCAGTGCTGCTCATACCGGGACTAGCGGGATCTACGAGCAGTACTTC
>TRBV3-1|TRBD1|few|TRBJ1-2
CASSQVTGGTYGYTF
TGTGCCAGCAGCCAAGTTACAGGGGGCACCTATGGCTACACCTTC
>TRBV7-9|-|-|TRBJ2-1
CASSLDPTYNEQFF
TGTGCCAGCAGCTTAGACCCGACCTACAATGAGCAGTTCTTC
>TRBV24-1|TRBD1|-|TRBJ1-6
CATSDVTRSGTGLNSSNSPLHF
TGTGCCACCAGTGATGTCACCCGATCCGGGACAGGGTTGAATTCATCCAATTCACCCCTCCACTTT
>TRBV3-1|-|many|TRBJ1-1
CASSQKPQGKAFF
TGTGCCAGCAGCCAAAAACCACAGGGTAAGGCTTTCTTT
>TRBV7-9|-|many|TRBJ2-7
CASSLSQGLAYEQYF
TGTGCCAGCAGCTTATCCCAGGGGCTAGCCTACGAGCAGTACTTC
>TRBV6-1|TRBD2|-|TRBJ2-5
CASSLGLAGGTQETQYF
TGTGCCAGCAGCCTAGGACTAGCGGGGGGTACCCAAGAGACCCAGTACTTC
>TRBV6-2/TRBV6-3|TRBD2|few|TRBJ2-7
CASKRTSGDYYEQYF
TGTGCCAGCAAGCGGACTAGCGGAGACTACTACGAGCAGTACTTC
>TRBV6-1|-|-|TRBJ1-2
CASSTRTANYGYTF
TGTGCCAGCAGTACAAGGACAGCCAACTATGGCTACACCTTC
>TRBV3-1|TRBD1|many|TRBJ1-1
CASSQDLTGVTEAFF
TGTGCCAGCAGCCAAGATCTAACAGGGGTCACTGAAGCTTTCTTT